These 20 T cell receptor beta chains were sequenced from one sample in a study of blood T cells in healthy people across ages. Then a second PCR, running roughly 6 to 11 cycles, was carried out with a sample-barcoded 5' primer and a J-beta primer mix. TCRdb re-called the 5' RACE reads with MiXCR, one entry per CDR3 protein. The table has 750,000 to 950,000 distinct CDR3 sequences, roughly 25% seen once. This sample also belongs to another study, concerning T cells of mothers and their children.

The specimen sequenced was blood. These receptors all come from a boy younger than 18 in good health.

The chain links TRBV20-1 to TRBJ2-5; 11 bases map to TRBD2. Losses at the gene ends were 6 bases for V and 2 bases for J; bases not matched to a gene: 8. Looked up from germline, CDR1 is DFQATT and CDR2 is SNEGSKA (reference sequence). The CDR3 is 15 residues long. CDR3 protein: CSAPPRTSGQETQYF. The CDR3 DNA reads as TGCAGTGCACCACCTCGGACTAGCGGGCAAGAGACCCAGTACTTC.

This clonotype was observed a single time. This rearrangement joins TRBV6-1 to TRBJ1-3; D remains ambiguous. CDR1 and CDR2 from the germline V gene are MNHNS and SASEGT. The CDR3 totals 13 residues. V was pared by 10 bases and J by 2 bases, with 12 bases between. This chain's CDR3 is CAIVLDTGNTIYF. Written as DNA, the CDR3 is TGTGCCATCGTGCTTGACACTGGAAACACCATATATTTT.

In its sample, this clonotype was seen a few times. The junction and the germline gene differ at one end; a read error may be behind it. The chain recombines TRBV7-7 with TRBJ2-3, with 8 bases that match TRBD1. This CDR3 has 15 residues. CDR1 and CDR2 (germline): SSHAT, FNYEAQ (reference sequence). The CDR3 bases are TGTGCTAGCAGCCCAACAGGGGGTGAAGCAGATACGCAGTATTTT. The encoded protein is CASSPTGGEADTQYF.

The gene calls are TRBV20-1 and TRBJ1-6, with 8 bases fitting TRBD1. J was trimmed by 0 bases and V by 5 bases; bases with no gene match: 3. CDR1 is DFQATT, CDR2 SNEGSKA, per germline (reference sequence). This CDR3 comprises 15 residues. The CDR3 region is CSALTGGSYNSPLHF. CDR3 DNA: TGCAGTGCTTTAACAGGGGGCTCCTATAATTCACCCCTCCACTTT.

The rearrangement links TRBV15 to TRBJ2-1, with 8 bases matching TRBD2. V was pared by 7 bases and J by 0 bases, with 5 bases of the junction left unmatched. The germline V gene encodes CDR1 LNHNV and CDR2 YYDKDF (reference sequence). This CDR3 has 15 residues. This CDR3 is CATNGGGFSYNEQFF. In DNA, the CDR3 is TGTGCCACCAACGGGGGGGGTTTCTCCTACAATGAGCAGTTCTTC.

The genes are TRBV5-5 and TRBJ2-3; 8 bases match TRBD2. The V segment lost 8 bases and the J segment 7 bases; nucleotides outside the gene matches: 9. There are 13 residues in the CDR3. Per germline, CDR1 SGHKS and CDR2 YYEKEE (reference sequence). This chain's CDR3 is CASQLAESYTQYF. CDR3 coding DNA: TGTGCCAGTCAACTAGCGGAGTCGTATACGCAGTATTTT. Variable domain in full (rest from reference TRBV5-5 and TRBJ2-3): DAGVTQSPTHLIKTRGQQVTLRCSPISGHKSVSWYQQVLGQGPQFIFQYYEKEERGRGNFPDRFSARQFPNYSSELNVNALLLGDSALYLCASQLAESYTQYFGPGTRLTVL.

The chain employs TRBV28 and TRBJ2-4; the match to TRBD2 covers 7 bases. V gave up 11 bases and J gave up 0 bases; unmatched junction bases: 4. The CDR3 length is 13 residues. Germline lookup yields CDR1 MDHEN and CDR2 SYDVKM. The chain's CDR3 is CAAGVLAKNIQYF. CDR3 coding DNA: TGTGCCGCGGGGGTCCTAGCCAAAAACATTCAGTACTTC.

This clonotype was seen more than once but under ten times. The chain couples TRBV20-1 to TRBJ1-2, with TRBD1 as a possible D gene (6 bases). CDR1 is DFQATT, CDR2 SNEGSKA, per germline (reference sequence). With 5 bases removed from V and 2 bases from J, the gap between germline ends came to 15 bases. This CDR3 region has 14 residues. The CDR3 region is CSAPDPGTNYGYTF. The CDR3 DNA reads as TGCAGTGCTCCAGACCCCGGGACAAACTATGGCTACACCTTC.

This sequence joins TRBV10-2 and TRBJ2-2, with TRBD2 matching 9 bases. Looked up from germline, CDR1 is WSHSY and CDR2 is SAAADI. This CDR3 is 14 amino acids long. Trimming cost V 8 bases and J 5 bases; bases outside gene matches: 6. The CDR3 DNA reads TGCGCCAGCGATCTAGCGGGGAGTACCGGGGAGCTGTTTTTT. Translating it yields CASDLAGSTGELFF.

This clonotype was counted between two and nine times. One junction end disagrees with the germline gene, perhaps due to a read error. CDR3 nucleotides: TGTGCCAGCAGCTTGGCCGAGGTCTACTACTCCTACAATGAGCAGTTCTTC. Translation gives CASSLAEVYYSYNEQFF. The chain carries TRBV5-3 and TRBJ2-1; D remains ambiguous. TRBV5-3 qualifies as an ORF whose function is uncertain. This CDR3 comprises 17 residues.

V usage is TRBV20-1 and J usage is TRBJ2-7; D not resolved. This CDR3 is 12 amino acids long. CDR1 is DFQATT and CDR2 is SNEGSKA in the germline V gene (reference sequence). V lost 0 bases and J 9 bases, leaving 12 bases between the germline ends. For the CDR3, the DNA is TGCAGTGCTAGAGAGACACCCGGTCTGCAGTACTTC. Translated: CSARETPGLQYF.

This chain connects TRBV18 to TRBJ1-4, with D maybe TRBD1 (5 bases). The CDR3 is 14 residues long. The germline V gene encodes CDR1 KGHSH and CDR2 LQKENI. Trimming took off 6 bases at V and 8 bases at J, with 16 bases between the two ends. The CDR3: CASSTGGNEEKLFF. CDR3 bases: TGTGCCAGCTCGACGGGGGGTAATGAGGAAAAACTGTTTTTT.

There are a few counts of this clonotype. The rearrangement joins TRBV5-5 to TRBJ2-5; possibly TRBD1 for D (6 bases). V was clipped by 4 bases and J by 6 bases, with 19 bases between them. CDR3 size: 15 residues. Germline CDR1 reads SGHKS; CDR2 reads YYEKEE (reference sequence). The DNA of the CDR3 is TGTGCCAGCAGCAATCCAGGGGCAGGGCAGAAGACCCAGTACTTC. Protein sequence: CASSNPGAGQKTQYF.

This clonotype has a handful of counts. For the CDR3, the DNA is TGTGCCAGCAGCCCGGGATACTCCTACGAGCAGTACTTC. Translation gives CASSPGYSYEQYF. V gene TRBV7-9 combines with J gene TRBJ2-7; possible D gene TRBD2, 5 bases. The V and J ends lost 5 bases and 0 bases respectively, with 8 bases between them. Germline CDR1 and CDR2: SEHNR and FQNEAQ (reference sequence). The CDR3 totals 13 residues.

V and J are TRBV4-1 and TRBJ2-7; the D gene could be TRBD1 or TRBD2 (5 bases each). This CDR3 comprises 14 residues. The germline gives CDR1 MGHRA, CDR2 YSYEKL. Trimming removed 3 bases from V and 0 bases from J, with 9 bases in between. CDR3 sequence reads: CASSQGVVSYEQYF. CDR3 nucleotides: TGCGCCAGCAGCCAGGGGGTCGTCTCCTACGAGCAGTACTTC.

This clonotype was counted a few times. The V and J genes are TRBV9 and TRBJ2-5, with 9 bases fitting TRBD2. The V gene end was trimmed by 3 bases and the J gene end by 3 bases; junction bases not matched to a gene: 3. Germline V gene data show CDR1 as SGDLS and CDR2 as YYNGEE. The CDR3 loop spans 14 amino acids. The CDR3 DNA sequence: TGTGCCAGCAGCGATAGCGGGAGAAAAGAGACCCAGTACTTC. Translated: CASSDSGRKETQYF.

This clonotype appeared a few times. This chain connects TRBV12-5 to TRBJ2-2; the D is unclear. This CDR3 spans 16 amino acids. V lost 1 base and J 0 bases, leaving 9 bases between the germline ends. Germline V lookup: CDR1 LGHNT, CDR2 FRNRAP. CDR3 in amino acids: CASGLGSIANTGELFF. The CDR3 DNA follows: TGTGCTAGTGGTTTGGGGTCGATCGCGAACACCGGGGAGCTGTTTTTT.

At least ten counts were recorded for this clonotype. V is TRBV20-1 and J is TRBJ2-7; 8 bases agree with TRBD2. Germline trimming cut 0 bases from V and 0 bases from J; bases unmatched to any gene: 7. Germline V gives CDR1 DFQATT, CDR2 SNEGSKA (reference sequence). This CDR3 has 16 residues. CDR3: CSARDLGRVSSYEQYF. The CDR3, as DNA: TGCAGTGCTAGAGATCTCGGGAGGGTTAGCTCCTACGAGCAGTACTTC.

The chain links TRBV4-3 to TRBJ2-3, with 11 bases identical to TRBD2. Unmatched junction bases numbered 14, after V lost 4 bases and J lost 5 bases. Germline loops: CDR1 LGHNA, CDR2 YSLEER. The CDR3 is made up of 18 amino acids. DNA of the CDR3: TGCGCCAGCAGCCCCGAACGAATTAGCGGGGGGGCGTTAGATACGCAGTATTTT. Amino acid sequence: CASSPERISGGALDTQYF.

The gene calls are TRBV24-1 and TRBJ2-7; D remains ambiguous. Germline V CDR1 and CDR2: KGHDR, SFDVKD. V was cut by 1 base and J by 6 bases, with 9 bases left in between. There are 13 residues in the CDR3. The CDR3 DNA sequence: TGTGCCACCAGTGATTTTGCGGAACGCGAGCAGTACTTC. Translating gives CATSDFAEREQYF.